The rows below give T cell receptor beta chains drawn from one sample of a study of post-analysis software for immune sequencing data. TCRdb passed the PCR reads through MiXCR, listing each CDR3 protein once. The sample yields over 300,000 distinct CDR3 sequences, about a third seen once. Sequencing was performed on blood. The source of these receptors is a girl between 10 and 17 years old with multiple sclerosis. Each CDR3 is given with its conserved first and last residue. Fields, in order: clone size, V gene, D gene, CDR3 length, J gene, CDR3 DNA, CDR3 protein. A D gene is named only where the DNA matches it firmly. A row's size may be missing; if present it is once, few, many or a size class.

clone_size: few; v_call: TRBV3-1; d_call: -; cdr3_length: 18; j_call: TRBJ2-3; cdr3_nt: TGTGCCAGCAGCCAGGGGCCCCGGGGCAGGGCCTTGGAAGATACGCAGTATTTT; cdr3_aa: CASSQGPRGRALEDTQYF
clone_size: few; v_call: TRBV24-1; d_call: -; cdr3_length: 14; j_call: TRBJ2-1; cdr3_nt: TGTGCCACCAGTGACCCCCAGGGACACGGTGAGCAGTTCTTC; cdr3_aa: CATSDPQGHGEQFF
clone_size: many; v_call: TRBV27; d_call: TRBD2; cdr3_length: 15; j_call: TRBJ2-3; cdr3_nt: TGTGCCAGCAGTATAATTAGCGGGGGGGGGGATACGCAGTATTTT; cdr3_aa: CASSIISGGGDTQYF
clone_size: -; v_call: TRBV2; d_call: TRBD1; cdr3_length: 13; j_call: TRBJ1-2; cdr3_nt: TGTGCCAGCAGGGACAGGGGTGCGTGGGGCTACATCTTC; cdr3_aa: CASRDRGAWGYIF
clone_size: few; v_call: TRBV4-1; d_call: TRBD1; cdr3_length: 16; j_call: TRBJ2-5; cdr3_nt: TGCGCCAGCAGCCAGAGAGGACAGGGAGGACAAGAGACCCAGTACTTC; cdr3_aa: CASSQRGQGGQETQYF
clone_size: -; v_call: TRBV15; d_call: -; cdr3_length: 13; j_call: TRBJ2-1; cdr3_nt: TGTGCCACCAGGACGGGGGCATTTAATGAGCAGTTCTTC; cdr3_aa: CATRTGAFNEQFF
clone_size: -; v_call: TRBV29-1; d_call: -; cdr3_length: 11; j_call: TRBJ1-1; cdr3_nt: TGCAGCGTGACAGTGAACACTGAAGCTTTCTTT; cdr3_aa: CSVTVNTEAFF
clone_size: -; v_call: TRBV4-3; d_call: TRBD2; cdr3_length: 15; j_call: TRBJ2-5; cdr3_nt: TGCGCCAGCAGCCAGGGAGGGATTTTTAACAATGAGCAGTACTTC; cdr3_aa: CASSQGGIFNNEQYF
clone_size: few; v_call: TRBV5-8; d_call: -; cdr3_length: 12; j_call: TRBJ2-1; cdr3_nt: TGTGCCAGCAGCTTAAATAGAAATGAGCAGTTCTTC; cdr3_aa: CASSLNRNEQFF
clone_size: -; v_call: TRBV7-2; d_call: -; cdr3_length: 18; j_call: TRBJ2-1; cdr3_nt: TGTGCCAGCAGCTTGGCTCGTGATAGCCGGCCAAGTGACAATGAGCAGTTCTTC; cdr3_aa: CASSLARDSRPSDNEQFF
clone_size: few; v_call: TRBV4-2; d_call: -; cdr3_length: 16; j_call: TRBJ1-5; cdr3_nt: TGTGCCAGCAGCCAAGATGGCCACAGCGGCAATCAGCCCCAGCATTTT; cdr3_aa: CASSQDGHSGNQPQHF
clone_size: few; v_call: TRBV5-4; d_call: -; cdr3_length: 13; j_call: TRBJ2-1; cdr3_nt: TGTGCCAGCAGCTTGGTAATTTCCAATGAGCAGTTCTTC; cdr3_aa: CASSLVISNEQFF
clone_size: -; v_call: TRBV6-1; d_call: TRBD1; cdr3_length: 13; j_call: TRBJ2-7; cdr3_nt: TGTGCCAGCAGTGGAGACAGGGCCTACGAGCAGTACTTC; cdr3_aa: CASSGDRAYEQYF
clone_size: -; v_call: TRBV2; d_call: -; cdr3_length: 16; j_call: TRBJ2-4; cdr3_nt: TGTGCCAGCAGTGAATGGCCCTTTCGACCAAATTGCATCCAGTACTTC; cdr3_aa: CASSEWPFRPNCIQYF
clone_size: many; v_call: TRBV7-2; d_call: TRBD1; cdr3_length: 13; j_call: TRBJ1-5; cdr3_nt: TGTGCCAGCAGCTCTCAGGGGGATCAGCCCCAGCATTTT; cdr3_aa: CASSSQGDQPQHF
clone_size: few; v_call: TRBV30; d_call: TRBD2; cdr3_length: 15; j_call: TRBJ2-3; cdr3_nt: TGTGCCTGGAGCCCCGGGGGGGGAAACACAGATACGCAGTATTTT; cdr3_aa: CAWSPGGGNTDTQYF
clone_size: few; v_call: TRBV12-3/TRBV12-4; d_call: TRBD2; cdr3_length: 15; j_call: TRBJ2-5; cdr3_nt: TGTGCCAGCAGTTTTTACGGCGGGGGCCAAGAGACCCAGTACTTC; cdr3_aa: CASSFYGGGQETQYF
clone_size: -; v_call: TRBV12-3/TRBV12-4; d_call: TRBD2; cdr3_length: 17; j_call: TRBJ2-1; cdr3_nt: TGTGCCAGCAGTTTATATGGGGGACTAGCGAACTACAATGAGCAGTTCTTC; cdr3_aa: CASSLYGGLANYNEQFF
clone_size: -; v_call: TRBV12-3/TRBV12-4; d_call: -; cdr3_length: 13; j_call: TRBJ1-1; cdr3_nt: TGTGCCAGCAGTTTTGTCGGACAGTCGGAAGCTTTCTTT; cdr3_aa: CASSFVGQSEAFF
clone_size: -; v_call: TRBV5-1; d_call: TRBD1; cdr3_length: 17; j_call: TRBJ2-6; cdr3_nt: TGCGCCAGCAGCTTGGGCCACAGGGGAACTGGGGCCAACGTCCTGACTTTC; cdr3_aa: CASSLGHRGTGANVLTF
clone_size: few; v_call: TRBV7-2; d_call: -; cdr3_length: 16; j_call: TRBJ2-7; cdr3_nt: TGTGCCAGCAGCTTAAGTGGGAGGGGGCGGGCCTACGAGCAGTACTTC; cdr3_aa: CASSLSGRGRAYEQYF
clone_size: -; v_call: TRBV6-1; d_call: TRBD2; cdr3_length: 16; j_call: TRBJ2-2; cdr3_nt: TGTGCCAGCAGTGAAACAGCGGGGGAGCTCACCGGGGAGCTGTTTTTT; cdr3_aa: CASSETAGELTGELFF
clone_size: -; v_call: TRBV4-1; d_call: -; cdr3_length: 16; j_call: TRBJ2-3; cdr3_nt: TGCGCCAGCAGCCAAGTTCTGGCCCTCAGTCTAGATACGCAGTATTTT; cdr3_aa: CASSQVLALSLDTQYF
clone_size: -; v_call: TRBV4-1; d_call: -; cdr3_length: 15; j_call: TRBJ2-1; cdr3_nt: TGCGCCAGCAGCCCCTACTGGGAGCGTTTGGATGAGCAGTTCTTC; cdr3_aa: CASSPYWERLDEQFF
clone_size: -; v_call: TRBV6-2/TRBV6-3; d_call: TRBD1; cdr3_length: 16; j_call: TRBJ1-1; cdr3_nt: TGTGCCAGCAGTTCAGGGGGCGCGGGGATGAACACTGAAGCTTTCTTT; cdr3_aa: CASSSGGAGMNTEAFF
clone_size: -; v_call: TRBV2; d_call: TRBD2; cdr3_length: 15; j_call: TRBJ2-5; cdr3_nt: TGTGCCAGCAGAATCGGAACGGGGGGCCAAGAGACCCAGTACTTC; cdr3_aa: CASRIGTGGQETQYF
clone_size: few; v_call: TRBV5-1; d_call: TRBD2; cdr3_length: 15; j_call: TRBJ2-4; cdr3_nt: TGCGCCAGCAGCCCCGGACTAGCGGGGGAAAACATTCAGTACTTC; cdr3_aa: CASSPGLAGENIQYF
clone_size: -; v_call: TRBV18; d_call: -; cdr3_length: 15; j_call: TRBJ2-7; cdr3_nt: TGTGCCAGCTCACCATGGACAGACATTCCCTACGAGCAGTACTTC; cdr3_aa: CASSPWTDIPYEQYF
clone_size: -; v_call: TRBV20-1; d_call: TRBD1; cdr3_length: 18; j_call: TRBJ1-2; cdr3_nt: TGCAGTGCTAGAAGGACAGGGGATACGTTATGGGCTAACTATGGCTACACCTTC; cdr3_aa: CSARRTGDTLWANYGYTF
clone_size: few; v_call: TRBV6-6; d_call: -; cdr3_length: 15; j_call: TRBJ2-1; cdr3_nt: TGTGCCAGCTTAATGACCCCGAGCTCCTACAGTGAGCAGTTCTTC; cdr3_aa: CASLMTPSSYSEQFF
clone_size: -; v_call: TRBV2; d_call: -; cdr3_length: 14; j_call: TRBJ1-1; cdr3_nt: TGTGCCAGCAGGGGGGCATTCACGAACACTGAAGCTTTCTTT; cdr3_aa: CASRGAFTNTEAFF
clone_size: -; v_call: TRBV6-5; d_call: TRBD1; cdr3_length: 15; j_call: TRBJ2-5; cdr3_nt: TGTGCCTGCAGTTACATGGGACAGGGTGTAGAGACCCAGTACTTC; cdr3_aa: CACSYMGQGVETQYF
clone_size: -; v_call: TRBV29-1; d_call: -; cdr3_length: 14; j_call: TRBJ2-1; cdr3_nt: TGCAGCGTTGAAGGGCGACAACCCTACAATGAGCAGTTCTTC; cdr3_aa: CSVEGRQPYNEQFF
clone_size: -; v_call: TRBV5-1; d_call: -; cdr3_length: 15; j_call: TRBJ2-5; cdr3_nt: TGCGCCAGCAGCGGGGGGGACAGACTACAAGAGACCCAGTACTTC; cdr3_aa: CASSGGDRLQETQYF
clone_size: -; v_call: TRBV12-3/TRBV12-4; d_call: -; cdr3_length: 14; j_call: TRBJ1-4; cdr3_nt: TGTGCCAGCAGACCCTTGGACCGCAGTGAAAAACTGTTTTTT; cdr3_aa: CASRPLDRSEKLFF
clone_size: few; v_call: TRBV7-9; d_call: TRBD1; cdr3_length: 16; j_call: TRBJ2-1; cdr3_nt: TGTGCCAGCAGCTACACCGGGACAGGGCTCCCCTCCCAGCAGTTCTTC; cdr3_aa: CASSYTGTGLPSQQFF
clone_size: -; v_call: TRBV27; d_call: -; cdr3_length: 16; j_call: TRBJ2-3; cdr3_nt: TGTGCCAGCAGTTTAGACGATGGGGGGCCACCAGATACGCAGTATTTT; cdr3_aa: CASSLDDGGPPDTQYF
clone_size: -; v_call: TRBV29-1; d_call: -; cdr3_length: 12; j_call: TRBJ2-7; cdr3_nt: TGCAGCGTTGGCGCGAGCTCCTACGAGCAGTACTTC; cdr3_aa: CSVGASSYEQYF
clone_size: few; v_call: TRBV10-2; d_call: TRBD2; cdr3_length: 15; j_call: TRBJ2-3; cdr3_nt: TGCGCCAGCAGTGATCGGCGGGGGAGCACAGATACGCAGTATTTT; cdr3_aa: CASSDRRGSTDTQYF
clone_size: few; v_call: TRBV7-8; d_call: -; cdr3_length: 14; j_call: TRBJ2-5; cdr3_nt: TGTGCCAGCAGCCCAGGGGGGCCGGAAGAGACCCAGTACTTC; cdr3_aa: CASSPGGPEETQYF
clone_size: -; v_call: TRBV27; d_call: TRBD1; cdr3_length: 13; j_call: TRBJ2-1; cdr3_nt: TGTGCCAGCAGTTCACAAGGGGGCGGCGAGCAGTTCTTC; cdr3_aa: CASSSQGGGEQFF
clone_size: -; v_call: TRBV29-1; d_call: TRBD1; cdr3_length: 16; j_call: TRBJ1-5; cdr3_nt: TGCAGCGTCTCCGCAGGGACAGGTCGAAGCAATCAGCCCCAGCATTTT; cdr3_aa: CSVSAGTGRSNQPQHF
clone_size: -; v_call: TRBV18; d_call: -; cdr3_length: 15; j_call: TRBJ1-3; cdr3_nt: TGTGCCAGCCAACCGACAGAGATCTCTGGAAACACCATATATTTT; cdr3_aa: CASQPTEISGNTIYF
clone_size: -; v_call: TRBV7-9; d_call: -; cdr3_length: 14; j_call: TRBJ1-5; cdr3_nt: TGTGCCAGCAGCTTGACGGTTAGCAATCAGCCCCAGCATTTT; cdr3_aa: CASSLTVSNQPQHF
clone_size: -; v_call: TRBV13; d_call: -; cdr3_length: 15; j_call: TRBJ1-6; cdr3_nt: TGTGCCAGCAGCTTAGGACCCTCCTATAATTCACCCCTCCACTTT; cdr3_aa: CASSLGPSYNSPLHF
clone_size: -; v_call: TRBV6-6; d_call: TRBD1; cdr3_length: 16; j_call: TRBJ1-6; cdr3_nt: TGTGCCAGCAGTTACTCCTGGGACAGTAGTGAGTCACCCCTCCACTTT; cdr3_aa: CASSYSWDSSESPLHF
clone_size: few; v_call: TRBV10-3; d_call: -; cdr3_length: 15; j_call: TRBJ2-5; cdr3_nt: TGTGCCATCAGTGAGCAGGGGGGCGTGCAAGAGACCCAGTACTTC; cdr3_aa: CAISEQGGVQETQYF
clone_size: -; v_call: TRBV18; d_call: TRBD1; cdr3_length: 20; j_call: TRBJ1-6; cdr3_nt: TGTGCCAGCTCACCACCGTGGGACAGGGCGGCTGCGGGGTTTAATTCACCCCTCCACTTT; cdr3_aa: CASSPPWDRAAAGFNSPLHF
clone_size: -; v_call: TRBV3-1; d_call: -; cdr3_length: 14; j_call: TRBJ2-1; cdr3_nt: TGTGCCAGCAGCATACGACACAGCTACAATGAGCAGTTCTTC; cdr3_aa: CASSIRHSYNEQFF
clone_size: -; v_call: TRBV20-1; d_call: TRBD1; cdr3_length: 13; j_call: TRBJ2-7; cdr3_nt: TGCAGTGCTCACGGGACAGGGGCCTACGAGCAGTACTTC; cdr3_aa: CSAHGTGAYEQYF
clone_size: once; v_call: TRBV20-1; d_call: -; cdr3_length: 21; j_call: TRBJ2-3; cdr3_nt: TGCAGTGCTCCGATATGGGGTGGGGGGCGAGGGGGAATGGGAAGCACAGAAACGCAGTATTTT; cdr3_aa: CSAPIWGGGRGGMGSTETQYF
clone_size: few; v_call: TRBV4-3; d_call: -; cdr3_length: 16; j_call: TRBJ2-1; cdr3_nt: TGCGCCAGCAGCCTTTGGACCAGCCTCCTGGGCAATGAGCAGTTCTTC; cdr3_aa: CASSLWTSLLGNEQFF